This T cell receptor beta chain derives from a study of radiotherapy plus CTLA-4 blockade in lung cancer. This clone was detected a few times. The germline V gene has CDR1 MDHEN and CDR2 SYDVKM. Trimming shortened V by 7 bases and J by 2 bases, and 12 bases separated the two germline ends. The CDR3 has 14 amino acids. Libraries were prepared by immunoSEQ multiplex PCR; TCRdb keeps only in-frame clonotypes and omits some of them. Altogether some 67,000 clones are present, approximately 76% being singletons, with the ten largest covering roughly 15%. Sequencing was performed on peripheral blood, taken from a patient treated with radiotherapy plus ipilimumab. This TCR derives from a human donor with non-small cell lung cancer whose response to radiotherapy plus ipilimumab could not be evaluated. Some clones in this sample may be carry-over from other donors' samples. The rearrangement links TRBV28 to TRBJ1-3, with D maybe TRBD1 (5 bases). In nucleotides, the CDR3 is TGTGCCAGCACCCCTACAGGAGCTGGAAACACCATATATTTT. Residues: CASTPTGAGNTIYF.